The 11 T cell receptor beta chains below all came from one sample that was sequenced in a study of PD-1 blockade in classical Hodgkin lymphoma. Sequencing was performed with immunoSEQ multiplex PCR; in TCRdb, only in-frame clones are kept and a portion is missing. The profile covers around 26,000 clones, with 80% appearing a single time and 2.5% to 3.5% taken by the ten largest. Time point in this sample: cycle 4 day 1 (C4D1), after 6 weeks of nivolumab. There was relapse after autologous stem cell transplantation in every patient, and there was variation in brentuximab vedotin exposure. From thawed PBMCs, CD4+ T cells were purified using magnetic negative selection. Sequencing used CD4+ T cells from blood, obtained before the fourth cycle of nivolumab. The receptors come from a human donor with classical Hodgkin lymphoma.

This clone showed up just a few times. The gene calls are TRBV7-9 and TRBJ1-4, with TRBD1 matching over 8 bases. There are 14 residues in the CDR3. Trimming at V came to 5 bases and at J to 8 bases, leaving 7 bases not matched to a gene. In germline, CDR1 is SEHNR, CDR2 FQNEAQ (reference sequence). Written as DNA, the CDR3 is TGTGCCAGCAGCATCACAGGGGGGCACGAAAAACTGTTTTTT. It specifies CASSITGGHEKLFF.

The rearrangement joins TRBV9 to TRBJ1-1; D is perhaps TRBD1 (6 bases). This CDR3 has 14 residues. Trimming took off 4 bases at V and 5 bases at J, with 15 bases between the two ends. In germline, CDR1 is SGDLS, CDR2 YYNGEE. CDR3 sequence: CASSPRGEWTEAFF. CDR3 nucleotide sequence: TGTGCCAGCAGCCCTAGGGGGGAGTGGACTGAAGCTTTCTTT.

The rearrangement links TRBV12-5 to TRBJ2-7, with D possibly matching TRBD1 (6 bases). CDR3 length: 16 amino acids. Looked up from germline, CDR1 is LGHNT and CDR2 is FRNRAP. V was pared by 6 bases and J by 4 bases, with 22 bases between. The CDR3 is CASGRVVGAGEYEQYF. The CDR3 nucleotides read TGTGCTAGTGGCCGCGTGGTTGGGGCAGGGGAATACGAGCAGTACTTC.

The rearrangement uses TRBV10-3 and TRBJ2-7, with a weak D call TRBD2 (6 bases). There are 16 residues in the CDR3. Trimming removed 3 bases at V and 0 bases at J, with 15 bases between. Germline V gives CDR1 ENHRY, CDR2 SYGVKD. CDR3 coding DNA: TGTGCCATCAGTGAACAACCGGGGGTGCTCTCCTACGAGCAGTACTTC. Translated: CAISEQPGVLSYEQYF.

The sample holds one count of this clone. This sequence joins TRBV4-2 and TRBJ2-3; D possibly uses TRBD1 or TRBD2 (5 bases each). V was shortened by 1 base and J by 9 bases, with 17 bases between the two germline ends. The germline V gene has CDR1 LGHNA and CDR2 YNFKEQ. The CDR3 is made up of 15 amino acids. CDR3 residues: CASSQGRLSRGTQYF. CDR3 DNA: TGTGCCAGCAGCCAAGGTAGGCTTTCGAGGGGAACGCAGTATTTT.

CDR3 nucleotide sequence: TGTGCCTGGAGAGGGAGCTGGACCGGGGAGCTGTTTTTT. Encoded protein: CAWRGSWTGELFF. The rearrangement links TRBV30 to TRBJ2-2, with D perhaps matching TRBD2 (5 bases). CDR3 length: 13 residues. Looked up from germline, CDR1 is GTSNPN and CDR2 is SVGIG (reference sequence). Deletions cut 3 bases from V and 5 bases from J, with 10 bases between.

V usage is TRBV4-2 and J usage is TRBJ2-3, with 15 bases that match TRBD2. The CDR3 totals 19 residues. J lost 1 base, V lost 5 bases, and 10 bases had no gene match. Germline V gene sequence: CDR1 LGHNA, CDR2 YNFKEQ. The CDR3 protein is CASSMGLAGGPYGTDTQYF. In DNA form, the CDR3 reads TGTGCCAGCAGCATGGGACTAGCGGGGGGACCTTATGGCACAGATACGCAGTATTTT.

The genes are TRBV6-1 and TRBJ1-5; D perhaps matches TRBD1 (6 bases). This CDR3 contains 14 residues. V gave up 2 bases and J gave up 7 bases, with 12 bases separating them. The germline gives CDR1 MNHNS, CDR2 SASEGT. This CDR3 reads CASSERGLGQPQHF. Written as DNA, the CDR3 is TGTGCCAGCAGTGAAAGGGGGTTGGGGCAGCCCCAGCATTTT.

This CDR3 is CASSLYRGPQPQHF. The CDR3 DNA reads TGTGCCAGTAGTCTTTACAGGGGTCCTCAGCCCCAGCATTTT. The chain uses TRBV19 and TRBJ1-5; 7 bases are shared with TRBD1. J was trimmed by 6 bases and V by 5 bases; bases with no gene match: 7. The CDR3 spans 14 residues. CDR1 and CDR2 (germline): LNHDA, SQIVND (reference sequence).

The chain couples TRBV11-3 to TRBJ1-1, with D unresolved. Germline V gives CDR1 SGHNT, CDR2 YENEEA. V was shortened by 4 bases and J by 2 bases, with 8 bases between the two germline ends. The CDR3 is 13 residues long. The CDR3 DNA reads TGTGCCAGCAGCTGGACTGGAAACACTGAAGCTTTCTTT. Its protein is CASSWTGNTEAFF.

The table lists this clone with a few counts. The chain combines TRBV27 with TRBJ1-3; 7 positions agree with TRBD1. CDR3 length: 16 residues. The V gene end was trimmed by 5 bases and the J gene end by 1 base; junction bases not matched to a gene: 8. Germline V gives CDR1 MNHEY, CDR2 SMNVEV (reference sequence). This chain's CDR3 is CASSQNRDSSGNTIYF. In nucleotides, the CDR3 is TGTGCCAGCAGTCAGAACCGGGACAGTTCTGGAAACACCATATATTTT.